The clone carrying this T cell receptor beta chain was recorded a few times. The data stem from a study of identical twins. V was trimmed by 0 bases and J by 4 bases, leaving 4 bases between them. Germline V gene lookup returns CDR1 SQVTM and CDR2 ANQGSEA. This CDR3 contains 11 residues. TCRdb fed the 5' RACE reads into MiXCR, producing one record per CDR3 protein. The repertoire holds 600,000 to 850,000 distinct CDR3 sequences, 15% to 20% seen once, with over 10% in the top ten. The same data also went into a second study, on T cells expressing NK-cell markers. According to that study: The CD3+CD56-NKG2C+ fraction was also led by these clonotypes in several donors.

The TCR sequence derives from a woman aged 18-35 years in good health. The chain joins TRBV29-1 to TRBJ2-7; D gene unclear. The material sequenced was PBMCs. The CDR3: CSVEDQYEQYF. DNA of the CDR3: TGCAGCGTTGAAGATCAATACGAGCAGTACTTC.